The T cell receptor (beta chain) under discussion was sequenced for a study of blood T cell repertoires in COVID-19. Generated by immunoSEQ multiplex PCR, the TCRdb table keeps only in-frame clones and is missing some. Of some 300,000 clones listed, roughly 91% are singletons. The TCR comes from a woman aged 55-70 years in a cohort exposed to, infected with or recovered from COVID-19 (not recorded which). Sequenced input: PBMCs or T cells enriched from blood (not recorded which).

CDR3 DNA sequence: TGTGCCAGCAGCCAAGAACCCGGGACAGGGTATAGTGAAGCTTTCTTT. Residues: CASSQEPGTGYSEAFF. The V gene is TRBV3-1 (or the pseudogene TRBV3-2), the J gene TRBJ1-1; 9 nucleotides agree with TRBD1. Germline trimming cut 0 bases from V and 7 bases from J; bases unmatched to any gene: 9. Germline CDR1 is LGHDT and CDR2 is YNNKEL (reference sequence). CDR3 length: 16 residues.